A single sample gave rise to the 32 T cell receptor beta chains below, sequenced in a study of regulatory T cells in long-lasting Graves disease (dated by TCRdb to the early 2020s). The sample's time point label is to be understood as: newly diagnosed GD, antithyroid drugs for less than 3 months. For both TCR sequencing and RNA sequencing, RNA was extracted from PBMCs in TRIzol. The library relied on multiplex PCR. The instrument was an Illumina HiSeq 4000. iRepertoire HTBI primers and Arm-PCR amplification of CDR3 regions were used to construct TCR beta libraries. TCRdb reprocessing: public reads trimmed at Q25 with fastp, clones called with MiXCR, in-frame beta chains kept. Rows matching on CDR3 protein sequence are summarized as one entry with the most common DNA and genes. Recorded for this sample are roughly 440,000 distinct CDR3 sequences; roughly 15% of them occurred a single time. The ten largest clones take up around a quarter of the sample.

This sample also belongs to another study, concerning T cells in Graves' hyperthyroidism and ophthalmopathy.

The specimen comprised peripheral blood mononuclear cells (PBMCs), sampled at new diagnosis, from a patient treated with antithyroid drugs. These receptors were obtained from a young woman with Graves disease. Donor details come from another sample of the same person, matched by shared clones.

Comments on this clonotype: A far larger clone differs by one base, so this is likely a read error. The CDR3 coding sequence is TGTGCCACGTCGACTAGCGGGTGTTCCTACGAGCAGTACTTC. Protein product: CATSTSGCSYEQYF. V gene TRBV7-2 combines with J gene TRBJ2-7; 10 nucleotides line up with TRBD2. The J segment lost 1 base and the V segment lost 10 bases, leaving 7 bases of the junction unmatched. Germline V lookup: CDR1 SGHTA, CDR2 FQGNSA. The CDR3 loop spans 14 amino acids.

This clonotype was picked up many times. The chain carries TRBV20-1 and TRBJ2-5; perhaps D is TRBD1 or TRBD2 (6 bases each). Looked up from germline, CDR1 is DFQATT and CDR2 is SNEGSKA (reference sequence). CDR3 size: 15 residues. V lost 5 bases and J 4 bases, leaving 20 bases between the germline ends. The CDR3 region is CSASPAGGGRETQYF. Here the CDR3 DNA reads TGCAGTGCTTCTCCGGCCGGAGGGGGTAGAGAGACCCAGTACTTC.

This clonotype was recorded many times. The chain uses TRBV7-9 and TRBJ2-7; D is ambiguous. Looked up from germline, CDR1 is SEHNR and CDR2 is FQNEAQ (reference sequence). The V and J ends lost 1 base and 3 bases respectively, with 7 bases between them. This CDR3 comprises 13 residues. The CDR3, as DNA: TGTGCCAGCAGCTTAGAGGCTTTCTACGAGCAGTACTTC. This sequence encodes CASSLEAFYEQYF.

The chain employs TRBV20-1 and TRBJ2-5; unclear D gene. The CDR3 is 13 residues long. CDR1 DFQATT and CDR2 SNEGSKA come from the germline V gene (reference sequence). V was cut by 3 bases and J by 0 bases, with 8 bases left in between. CDR3 in amino acids: CSASFAHQETQYF. CDR3 DNA sequence: TGCAGTGCTAGCTTCGCCCACCAAGAGACCCAGTACTTC.

The table lists this clonotype with many counts. The chain links TRBV20-1 to TRBJ1-1; a weak D match, TRBD1 (5 bases). Germline-derived CDR1 and CDR2 are DFQATT and SNEGSKA (reference sequence). The CDR3 runs 12 residues. V lost 5 bases, J lost 1 base, and 8 bases lay in between. For the CDR3, the DNA is TGCAGTGCTGGGGCGAGGAACACTGAAGCTTTCTTT. Protein sequence: CSAGARNTEAFF.

This clonotype appeared many times. The J gene is TRBJ2-3, the V gene TRBV28; TRBD1 might be the D (5 bases). CDR1 MDHEN and CDR2 SYDVKM come from the germline V gene. The CDR3 is made up of 14 amino acids. The V gene lost 4 bases and the J gene lost 0 bases, with 8 bases spanning the gap. The CDR3 loop reads CASSWGRSTDTQYF. Written as DNA, the CDR3 is TGTGCCAGCAGTTGGGGCCGTAGCACAGATACGCAGTATTTT.

J is TRBJ1-5 and V is TRBV6-1; 7 bases are a match to TRBD1. The germline gives CDR1 MNHNS, CDR2 SASEGT. After removal of 5 bases from V and 2 bases from J, the junction contained 3 bases not matched to a gene. The CDR3 runs to 14 residues. CDR3 sequence (DNA): TGTGCCAGCAGTCGTGGGACAGGCAATCAGCCCCAGCATTTT. Protein sequence: CASSRGTGNQPQHF.

This rearrangement joins TRBV20-1 to TRBJ1-5; D is possibly TRBD1 (6 bases). Trimming removed 5 bases from V and 7 bases from J, with 21 bases in between. The CDR3 totals 15 residues. Germline CDR1 DFQATT, CDR2 SNEGSKA (reference sequence). The CDR3 here is CSARNGQGPRQPQHF. CDR3 sequence (DNA): TGCAGTGCTCGGAATGGGCAGGGGCCAAGGCAGCCCCAGCATTTT.

This chain joins TRBV28 and TRBJ2-2; D is uncertain. The germline V gene has CDR1 MDHEN and CDR2 SYDVKM. The V gene lost 10 bases and the J gene lost 0 bases, with 15 bases spanning the gap. The CDR3 has 15 amino acids. CDR3 sequence (DNA): TGTGCCATCGGAACTTGGGGTTCGAACACCGGGGAGCTGTTTTTT. Translation: CAIGTWGSNTGELFF.

In this sample, this clonotype turned up many times. The chain recombines TRBV20-1 with TRBJ2-3, with D uncertain. The length of the CDR3 is 14 residues. Germline CDR1 and CDR2: DFQATT and SNEGSKA (reference sequence). V lost 4 bases and J lost 4, with 15 bases in between. CDR3 nucleotide sequence: TGCAGTGCTAACTATCCCAATCCGCCAGATACGCAGTATTTT. This encodes CSANYPNPPDTQYF.

The chain links TRBV7-3 to TRBJ2-5; D is uncertain. Germline V gene data show CDR1 as SGHTA and CDR2 as FQGTGA. The CDR3 is 13 residues long. The V and J ends lost 3 bases and 9 bases respectively, with 14 bases between them. In nucleotides, the CDR3 is TGTGCCAGCAGCTTCGCTCCTGATGGTTCCCAGTACTTC. Translation: CASSFAPDGSQYF.

The sample holds a few counts of this clonotype. The chain joins TRBV20-1 to TRBJ1-5, with TRBD1 matching over 8 bases. CDR1 is DFQATT, CDR2 SNEGSKA, per germline (reference sequence). The CDR3 is 17 amino acids. The V gene end was trimmed by 4 bases and the J gene end by 0 bases; junction bases not matched to a gene: 11. CDR3 nucleotides: TGCAGTGCTACTAGGACAGGGACAGTTCATAGCAATCAGCCCCAGCATTTT. Translated, it gives CSATRTGTVHSNQPQHF.

This clonotype was counted at least ten times. DNA for the CDR3: TGTGCCAGCACTACTAGCGGGAGTAGTTCCTACGAGCAGTACTTC. Protein: CASTTSGSSSYEQYF. V usage is TRBV6-1 and J usage is TRBJ2-7, with 11 bases fitting TRBD2. Germline CDR1 is MNHNS and CDR2 is SASEGT. Trimming cost V 7 bases and J 1 base; bases outside gene matches: 6. This CDR3 has 15 amino acids.

This clonotype showed up just a few times. The chain joins TRBV12-3 or TRBV12-4 to TRBJ2-1; D is unresolved. There are 14 residues in the CDR3. Trimming pared 2 bases from V and 5 bases from J, leaving 10 bases between. CDR3 residues: CASSLLPINNEQFF. The CDR3, as DNA: TGTGCCAGCAGTTTACTACCCATTAACAATGAGCAGTTCTTC.

This clonotype has at least ten counts. The gene calls are TRBV27 and TRBJ1-1; D remains unclear. The CDR3 spans 13 residues. Germline values: CDR1 MNHEY, CDR2 SMNVEV (reference sequence). The ends were cut back, 7 bases at V and 3 bases at J, with 12 bases in the middle. CDR3 sequence (DNA): TGTGCCAGCAATCTAGGGAGGGACACTGAAGCTTTCTTT. Its translation is CASNLGRDTEAFF.

This clonotype was counted at least ten times. The rearrangement uses TRBV6-1 and TRBJ1-5, with D unclear. The germline gives CDR1 MNHNS, CDR2 SASEGT. Trimming left V 1 base short and J 4 bases short, with 8 bases between. The CDR3 sequence is 14 residues long. CDR3 sequence: CASSEVGKNQPQHF. The CDR3 coding sequence is TGTGCCAGCAGTGAAGTTGGGAAAAATCAGCCCCAGCATTTT.

This clonotype was seen more than once but under ten times. A far larger clone is just one base off, so this is likely a read error. The V and J genes are TRBV27 and TRBJ2-1; D not resolved. Deletions cut 6 bases from V and 10 bases from J, with 19 bases between. Germline CDR1 and CDR2: MNHEY and SMNVEV (reference sequence). The CDR3 extends over 14 amino acids. The CDR3 bases are TGTGCCAGCAGCCTGTTGTTATCTCACTACGAGCAGTTCTTC. This translates into CASSLLLSHYEQFF.

This clonotype was counted ten times or more. The gene calls are TRBV7-2 and TRBJ2-5; D gene ambiguous. The CDR3 contains 13 residues. CDR1 is SGHTA, CDR2 FQGNSA, per germline. V was pared by 4 bases and J by 9 bases, with 15 bases between. The CDR3 loop is CASSSPLFVAQYF. CDR3 coding DNA: TGTGCCAGCAGCTCCCCGCTGTTCGTGGCCCAGTACTTC.

This clonotype was detected many times. The gene calls are TRBV6-1 and TRBJ2-5; no reliable D call. Trimming took 3 bases from V and 2 from J, leaving 19 bases between them. The CDR3 is 17 residues long. Germline CDR1 reads MNHNS; CDR2 reads SASEGT. CDR3 sequence reads: CASSDHLDPVGQETQYF. CDR3 nucleotides: TGTGCCAGCAGTGACCATTTGGACCCCGTGGGACAAGAGACCCAGTACTTC.

Comments on this clonotype: A far more abundant clone sits one base away, making this likely a read error. The chain employs TRBV6-9 and TRBJ1-1, with D possibly matching TRBD1 (6 bases). There are 16 residues in the CDR3. Germline V gene sequence: CDR1 MNHGY, CDR2 SVAAGI. CDR3 DNA sequence: TGTGCCAGCAGTCGCTCCACTGGAGGGGGGAACACTGAAGCTTCCTTT. Translating it yields CASSRSTGGGNTEASF.

This clonotype was picked up many times. The V gene is TRBV6-9, the J gene TRBJ1-1; no reliable D call. With 3 bases removed from V and 1 base from J, the gap between germline ends came to 18 bases. CDR1 is MNHGY and CDR2 is SVAAGI in the germline V gene. The CDR3 loop spans 17 amino acids. CDR3 residues: CASSYEKGPRANTEAFF. The CDR3 bases are TGTGCCAGCAGTTACGAAAAAGGGCCCCGGGCGAACACTGAAGCTTTCTTT.

This clonotype was seen at least ten times. The chain couples TRBV6-1 to TRBJ2-1; TRBD2 aligns across 7 bases. Germline V gene data show CDR1 as MNHNS and CDR2 as SASEGT. This CDR3 contains 16 residues. V gave up 8 bases and J gave up 0 bases; unmatched junction bases: 10. Here the CDR3 reads CASRRLSGTSYNEQFF. CDR3 bases: TGTGCCAGCCGCCGCTTAAGCGGGACCTCCTACAATGAGCAGTTCTTC.

Of note for this clonotype: A read error may explain this, as a much larger clone is one base away. The chain employs TRBV30 and TRBJ2-5; 8 bases are shared with TRBD1. V was clipped by 5 bases and J by 11 bases; unmatched bases: 13. The germline gives CDR1 GTSNPN, CDR2 SVGIG (reference sequence). The CDR3 totals 13 residues. The CDR3 protein is CAWDGRGLGEQYF. The CDR3 DNA reads as TGTGCCTGGGATGGCAGGGGGCTGGGGGAGCAGTACTTC.

A note on this clonotype: A clone one base away is much larger, so this may be a read error. The V and J genes are TRBV20-1 and TRBJ2-7, with 11 bases that match TRBD2. CDR3 length: 15 residues. CDR1 and CDR2 (germline): DFQATT, SNEGSKA (reference sequence). Here the CDR3 DNA reads TGCAGTGCTAGAGATAAGGCTAGCGGGAGGTACGATCAGTACTTC. Protein: CSARDKASGRYDQYF.

In its sample, this clonotype was seen many times. For the CDR3, the DNA is TGTGCCAGCAGCCCACGTACGGGACTAGCGGGAGGGCCGGGGGAGACCCAGTACTTC. Its protein is CASSPRTGLAGGPGETQYF. J is TRBJ2-5 and V is TRBV13, with 16 bases aligning to TRBD2. The CDR3 covers 19 residues. Looked up from germline, CDR1 is PRHDT and CDR2 is FYEKMQ (reference sequence). The trim removed 5 bases at V and 5 bases at J, leaving 14 bases unmatched.

This clonotype was seen repeatedly, ten times or more. V usage is TRBV3-1 and J usage is TRBJ2-1; D ambiguous. The CDR3 contains 16 residues. CDR1 and CDR2 from the germline V gene are LGHDT and YNNKEL (reference sequence). Trimming stripped 4 bases from V and 3 bases from J, with 16 bases between. As DNA, the CDR3 is TGTGCCAGCAGCCCATTATCCACCTCCTACTACAATGAGCAGTTCTTC. Protein sequence: CASSPLSTSYYNEQFF.

This clonotype has a handful of counts. The rearrangement joins TRBV20-1 to TRBJ1-1; 9 bases align to TRBD1. CDR3 size: 16 residues. Germline CDR1 reads DFQATT; CDR2 reads SNEGSKA (reference sequence). The CDR3 region has the DNA TGCAGAAAGACCAAGCCTACTTCGGGACAGGGCTCTGAAGCTTTCTTT. This translates into CRKTKPTSGQGSEAFF.

The table lists this clonotype with many counts. The chain combines TRBV7-9 with TRBJ2-7; 8 bases line up with TRBD2. V was clipped by 6 bases and J by 6 bases; unmatched bases: 13. Per germline, CDR1 SEHNR and CDR2 FQNEAQ (reference sequence). The CDR3 extends over 15 amino acids. In DNA, the CDR3 is TGTGCCAGCAGACCAACCGGGACTAGTCTCGCCGAGCAGTACTTC. Protein product: CASRPTGTSLAEQYF.

As to this clonotype: This clone may be a read error of a much larger clone one base away. J is TRBJ2-1 and V is TRBV2; 10 nucleotides agree with TRBD2. The CDR3 loop spans 14 amino acids. V lost 3 bases and J lost 13; bases outside the gene matches: 9. From germline, CDR1 is SNHLY and CDR2 FYNNEI. CDR3 protein: CASSDGTSVRTQFF. Written as DNA, the CDR3 is TGTGCCAGCAGTGACGGGACTAGCGTCAGGACCCAGTTCTTC.

This clonotype was counted a few times. The V gene is TRBV20-1, the J gene TRBJ1-1; TRBD1 matches 7 bases. Germline V CDR1 and CDR2: DFQATT, SNEGSKA (reference sequence). This CDR3 is built from 14 residues. The CDR3 DNA is TGCCGAGCCGTAGACCGACAGGGTCAGACTGAAGCTTTCTTT. This translates into CRAVDRQGQTEAFF.

There are many counts of this clonotype. The chain has TRBV6-5 and TRBJ2-1, with D uncertain. Between the trimmed V and J ends, which lost 2 bases and 8 bases, there was a span of 7 bases. Germline V gene data show CDR1 as MNHEY and CDR2 as SVGAGI. The CDR3 length is 12 residues. CDR3 nucleotides: TGTGCCAGCAGTTACGCCGGAGATGAGCAGTTCTTC. It translates to CASSYAGDEQFF.

In its sample, this clonotype was seen a few times. The rearrangement uses TRBV10-2 and TRBJ2-7; TRBD2 agrees at 12 bases. V was clipped by 8 bases and J by 4 bases; unmatched bases: 3. CDR3 size: 13 residues. Germline values: CDR1 WSHSY, CDR2 SAAADI. The CDR3 protein is CASQTSGSYEQYF. DNA for the CDR3: TGCGCCAGCCAGACTAGCGGGAGTTACGAGCAGTACTTC.